The 29 T cell receptor beta chains presented below share a single source sample, sequenced in a study of blood T cell repertoires in COVID-19. Here immunoSEQ multiplex PCR was the method, and the copy in TCRdb shows in-frame clones only, minus some. Of about 3,700 clones listed, 76% are singletons. The sequenced sample consisted of peripheral blood. These receptors came from a human donor in a cohort sampled during active COVID-19.

The V gene is TRBV7-9, the J gene TRBJ2-7, with D tentatively TRBD1 (7 bases). V shed 6 bases and J shed 0 bases, with 12 bases lying between them. Germline lookup yields CDR1 SEHNR and CDR2 FQNEAQ (reference sequence). The CDR3 runs to 14 residues. The CDR3 sequence is CASSSQGGSYEQYF. CDR3 DNA: TGTGCCAGCAGTTCCCAGGGGGGCTCCTACGAGCAGTACTTC.

V and J are TRBV7-3 and TRBJ2-3; 10 bases match TRBD2. Germline-derived CDR1 and CDR2 are SGHTA and FQGTGA. This CDR3 region has 15 residues. V was pared by 5 bases and J by 1 base, with 3 bases of the junction left unmatched. CDR3 in DNA: TGTGCCAGCAGCCCGACTAGCGGGCGCACAGATACGCAGTATTTT. This codes for CASSPTSGRTDTQYF.

The CDR3 nucleotides read TGTGCCAGCAGCCCCCGGGGACTAGCGGGAAAGACAGATACGCAGTATTTT. This gives the protein CASSPRGLAGKTDTQYF. The chain recombines TRBV7-3 with TRBJ2-3; 13 bases agree with TRBD2. The CDR3 has 17 amino acids. Losses at the gene ends were 5 bases for V and 3 bases for J; bases not matched to a gene: 8. CDR1 and CDR2 (germline): SGHTA, FQGTGA.

The chain's CDR3 is CASSLDSNIQYF. CDR3 sequence (DNA): TGTGCCAGCAGCTTGGACAGTAACATTCAGTACTTC. The chain carries TRBV5-4 and TRBJ2-4, with D unresolved. The V end lost 0 bases, the J end lost 7 bases, and 5 bases lay between the germline ends. CDR1 is SGHNT and CDR2 is YYREEE in the germline V gene (reference sequence). CDR3 size: 12 residues.

The V and J genes are TRBV9 and TRBJ1-2, with TRBD1 identical over 7 bases. The CDR3 consists of 15 residues. Looked up from germline, CDR1 is SGDLS and CDR2 is YYNGEE. V lost 3 bases, J lost 4 bases, and 9 bases stayed unmatched. The CDR3 DNA sequence: TGTGCCAGCAGCGCCCTGACAGGGAGCGTCTATGGCTACACCTTC. Protein product: CASSALTGSVYGYTF.

The gene calls are TRBV3-1 (or the pseudogene TRBV3-2) and TRBJ1-1, with D unclear. CDR1 LGHDT and CDR2 YNNKEL come from the germline V gene (reference sequence). The V end was cut by 0 bases, the J end by 3 bases, with 5 bases between. This CDR3 comprises 13 residues. Written as DNA, the CDR3 is TGTGCCAGCAGCCAAGAACTAGACACTGAAGCTTTCTTT. This sequence encodes CASSQELDTEAFF.

The V gene is TRBV5-4, the J gene TRBJ2-5; TRBD1 agrees at 10 bases. V was pared by 4 bases and J by 5 bases, with 8 bases of the junction left unmatched. Germline lookup yields CDR1 SGHNT and CDR2 YYREEE (reference sequence). The CDR3 contains 15 residues. In DNA form, the CDR3 reads TGTGCCAGCAGCCCGGACAGGGGGATGTTGGAGACCCAGTACTTC. Translated, it gives CASSPDRGMLETQYF.

V gene TRBV3-1 (or the pseudogene TRBV3-2) combines with J gene TRBJ2-2; 8 positions match TRBD2. The V segment lost 6 bases and the J segment 1 base; nucleotides outside the gene matches: 13. Germline-derived CDR1 and CDR2 are LGHDT and YNNKEL (reference sequence). The CDR3 loop spans 18 amino acids. The CDR3 nucleotides read TGTGCCAGCAGACATACTAAGGTAACTAGCGGGAACACCGGGGAGCTGTTTTTT. This translates into CASRHTKVTSGNTGELFF.

The V gene is TRBV6-5, the J gene TRBJ1-1; 12 nucleotides agree with TRBD1. This CDR3 is built from 15 residues. Germline CDR1 reads MNHEY; CDR2 reads SVGAGI. With 6 bases clipped from V and 1 base from J, the junction kept 3 bases outside the gene matches. The CDR3 DNA reads TGTGCCAGCAGGGGACAGGGGGCAGGGAACACTGAAGCTTTCTTT. Protein sequence: CASRGQGAGNTEAFF.

The chain uses TRBV7-7 and TRBJ2-7, with TRBD1 as a possible D gene (6 bases). The CDR3 loop spans 16 amino acids. In germline, CDR1 is SSHAT, CDR2 FNYEAQ (reference sequence). CDR3 bases: TGTGCTAGCAGGAAAACCTGCGAGCAGGGGCTCTACGAGCAGTACGTC. This sequence encodes CASRKTCEQGLYEQYV.

The rearrangement uses TRBV30 and TRBJ2-1; a weak D match, TRBD2 (7 bases). Looked up from germline, CDR1 is GTSNPN and CDR2 is SVGIG (reference sequence). The CDR3 consists of 13 residues. V was cut by 5 bases and J by 5 bases, with 13 bases left in between. The CDR3 DNA is TGTGCCTGGGAGGGGGGGGCGCACAATGAGCAGTTCTTC. Its protein product is CAWEGGAHNEQFF.

The chain is built from TRBV6-4 and TRBJ2-3; 8 bases match TRBD2. CDR3 length: 18 amino acids. The V gene end was trimmed by 4 bases and the J gene end by 4 bases; junction bases not matched to a gene: 16. Germline V gives CDR1 MRHNA, CDR2 SNTAGT. CDR3 sequence: CASSARSPGAGGSDTQYF. In DNA, the CDR3 is TGTGCCAGCAGTGCTCGGTCGCCCGGGGCGGGAGGTTCAGATACGCAGTATTTT.

The chain employs TRBV5-4 and TRBJ1-2, with 8 bases identical to TRBD1. Germline assignment: CDR1 SGHNT and CDR2 YYREEE (reference sequence). This CDR3 has 14 amino acids. V was clipped by 3 bases and J by 1 base; unmatched bases: 2. CDR3: CASSWTGINYGYTF. DNA of the CDR3: TGTGCCAGCAGCTGGACAGGGATTAACTATGGCTACACCTTC.

The chain links TRBV3-1 (or the pseudogene TRBV3-2) to TRBJ2-2; 9 nucleotides align to TRBD2. V lost 0 bases to trimming and J lost 4 bases; unmatched junction nucleotides: 6. This CDR3 contains 17 residues. Germline CDR1 is LGHDT and CDR2 is YNNKEL (reference sequence). CDR3 sequence: CASSQDLLAGRTGELFF. CDR3 DNA: TGTGCCAGCAGCCAAGATCTGCTAGCGGGACGCACCGGGGAGCTGTTTTTT.

The rearrangement links TRBV4-1 to TRBJ1-6; no reliable D call. This CDR3 region has 13 residues. Germline V gene sequence: CDR1 MGHRA, CDR2 YSYEKL. Trimming took off 4 bases at V and 13 bases at J, with 14 bases between the two ends. The CDR3 protein is CASSLSRFEPLHF. CDR3 nucleotide sequence: TGCGCCAGCAGCCTGTCTAGGTTTGAGCCCCTCCACTTT.

This clone has a handful of counts. This sequence joins TRBV6-4 and TRBJ1-1; D uncertain. In germline, CDR1 is MRHNA, CDR2 SNTAGT. V lost 7 bases, J lost 4 bases, and 13 bases lay in between. The CDR3 length is 13 residues. CDR3 amino acids: CASNTQLGTEAFF. CDR3 nucleotide sequence: TGTGCCAGCAATACACAGTTGGGCACTGAAGCTTTCTTT.

The rearrangement joins TRBV5-1 to TRBJ2-7; 11 bases are a match to TRBD1. The length of the CDR3 is 15 residues. Losses at the gene ends were 4 bases for V and 5 bases for J; bases not matched to a gene: 8. Per the germline V gene, CDR1 is SGHRS and CDR2 is YFSETQ. The CDR3 DNA reads as TGCGCCAGCAGCCTCCGGGACAGGGGGGGCAACGAGCAGTACGTC. Its protein product is CASSLRDRGGNEQYV.

This chain uses TRBV15 with TRBJ1-1; D ambiguous. V shed 0 bases and J shed 2 bases, with 13 bases lying between them. Germline V gene sequence: CDR1 LNHNV, CDR2 YYDKDF (reference sequence). The CDR3 loop spans 16 amino acids. The CDR3 DNA is TGTGCCACCAGCAGAGACTTGAAGAGGTACAACACTGAAGCTTTCTTT. This sequence encodes CATSRDLKRYNTEAFF. Filled out from reference TRBV15 and TRBJ1-1, the complete variable domain reads DAMVIQNPRYQVTQFGKPVTLSCSQTLNHNVMYWYQQKSSQAPKLLFHYYDKDFNNEADTPDNFQSRRPNTSFCFLDIRSPGLGDTAMYLCATSRDLKRYNTEAFFGQGTRLTVV.

The genes are TRBV4-3 and TRBJ2-5; tentative D call: TRBD2 (6 bases). The germline CDR1 and CDR2 sequences are LGHNA and YSLEER. Trimming removed 4 bases at V and 7 bases at J, with 19 bases between. This CDR3 spans 15 amino acids. The CDR3 region has the DNA TGCGCCAGCAGCCCCTCGCGGGGCGAGGTTGTGACCCAGTACTTC. The encoded protein is CASSPSRGEVVTQYF.

The chain carries TRBV19 and TRBJ2-3; D perhaps matches TRBD1 (6 bases). The CDR3 is 11 amino acids. The germline V gene encodes CDR1 LNHDA and CDR2 SQIVND (reference sequence). V was clipped by 6 bases and J by 9 bases, with 10 bases between them. Here the CDR3 reads CASRVDRTQYF. The DNA of the CDR3 is TGTGCCAGTAGGGTGGACAGAACGCAGTATTTT.

The chain links TRBV30 to TRBJ2-7; 7 bases are a match to TRBD2. Germline CDR1 is GTSNPN and CDR2 is SVGIG (reference sequence). The ends lost 0 bases at V and 3 bases at J; junction bases unmatched: 11. There are 16 residues in the CDR3. The CDR3 DNA sequence: TGTGCCTGGAGTGTACGTGGTAGCGGGCCGGTCTACGAGCAGTACGTC. Translated: CAWSVRGSGPVYEQYV.

The chain links TRBV11-2 to TRBJ1-1, with D maybe TRBD1 (6 bases). CDR1 is SGHAT and CDR2 is FQNNGV in the germline V gene. The CDR3 runs 13 residues. Trimming cost V 5 bases and J 5 bases, with 12 bases left between them. As DNA, the CDR3 is TGTGCCAGCAGCAGCAGAAGGGGGACTGAAGCTTTCTTT. Its protein is CASSSRRGTEAFF.

The chain joins TRBV6-5 to TRBJ2-7; D remains ambiguous. This CDR3 is built from 15 residues. Germline V lookup: CDR1 MNHEY, CDR2 SVGAGI. V dropped 5 bases and J dropped 4 bases, with 18 bases sitting between them. The CDR3 coding sequence is TGTGCCAGCAGTCCCGACGGAGAGAAGCTTTACGAGCAGTACTTC. This gives the protein CASSPDGEKLYEQYF.

The chain joins TRBV6-2 or TRBV6-3 to TRBJ1-2; 7 bases agree with TRBD1. This CDR3 region has 15 residues. V dropped 0 bases and J dropped 4; count of bases not matched to a gene: 5. The V gene's germline CDR1 is MNHEY and CDR2 SVGEGT. DNA of the CDR3: TGTGCCAGCAGTTACTCCGGGACAGACCCCTATGGCTACACCTTC. Its translation is CASSYSGTDPYGYTF.

The V call is TRBV7-2, the J call TRBJ2-1; possibly TRBD1 for D (5 bases). Germline V lookup: CDR1 SGHTA, CDR2 FQGNSA. This CDR3 is 14 amino acids long. The V end lost 5 bases, the J end lost 5 bases, and 13 bases lay between the germline ends. CDR3 protein: CASSLRQGHNEQFF. CDR3 sequence (DNA): TGTGCCAGCAGCCTACGCCAGGGCCACAATGAGCAGTTCTTC.

This sequence joins TRBV3-1 (or the pseudogene TRBV3-2) and TRBJ1-1, with D unresolved. The germline CDR1 and CDR2 sequences are LGHDT and YNNKEL (reference sequence). The CDR3 loop spans 15 amino acids. V lost 5 bases to trimming and J lost 2 bases, with 15 bases between them. For the CDR3, the DNA is TGTGCCAGCAGCGACGTCGGAGCAGTAAACACTGAAGCTTTCTTT. Its protein product is CASSDVGAVNTEAFF.

The genes are TRBV6-4 and TRBJ2-1; 9 nucleotides align to TRBD2. Germline-derived CDR1 and CDR2 are MRHNA and SNTAGT. CDR3 length: 16 amino acids. The junction had 6 bases not matched to a gene; V was cut back by 3 bases and J by 3 bases. CDR3 nucleotide sequence: TGTGCCAGCAGTGATAGCGGGGGACACGACTACAATGAGCAGTTCTTC. Translating gives CASSDSGGHDYNEQFF.

This clone is judged large. V gene TRBV6-4 combines with J gene TRBJ2-3; 10 bases are shared with TRBD2. The J segment lost 1 base and the V segment lost 8 bases, leaving 6 bases of the junction unmatched. This CDR3 has 15 residues. Germline V gene lookup returns CDR1 MRHNA and CDR2 SNTAGT. The CDR3 spells CASALTSGGTDTQYF. The DNA of the CDR3 is TGTGCCAGCGCCTTAACTAGCGGGGGCACAGATACGCAGTATTTT.

The rearrangement uses TRBV18 and TRBJ1-6, with TRBD1 identical over 12 bases. The germline V gene encodes CDR1 KGHSH and CDR2 LQKENI. Unmatched junction bases numbered 7, after V lost 6 bases and J lost 10 bases. The CDR3 covers 15 residues. CDR3 DNA sequence: TGTGCCAGCTCGGGGACAGGGGGCACGGAATCACCCCTCCACTTT. It specifies CASSGTGGTESPLHF.